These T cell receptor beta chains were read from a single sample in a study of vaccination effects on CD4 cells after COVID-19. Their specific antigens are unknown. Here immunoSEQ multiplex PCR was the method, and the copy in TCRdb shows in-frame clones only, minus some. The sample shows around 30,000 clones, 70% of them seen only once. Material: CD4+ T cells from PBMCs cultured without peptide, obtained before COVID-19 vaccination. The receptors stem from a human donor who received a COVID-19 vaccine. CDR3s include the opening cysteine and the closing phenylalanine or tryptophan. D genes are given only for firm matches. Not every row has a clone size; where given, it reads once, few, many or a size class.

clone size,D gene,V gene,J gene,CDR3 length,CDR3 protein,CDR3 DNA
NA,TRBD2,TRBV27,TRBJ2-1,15,CASRLAGGKNNEQFF,TGTGCCAGCAGATTAGCGGGAGGAAAGAACAATGAGCAGTTCTTC
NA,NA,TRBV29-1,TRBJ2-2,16,CSVPRGHATNTGELFF,TGCAGCGTCCCCCGGGGACACGCTACGAACACCGGGGAGCTGTTTTTT
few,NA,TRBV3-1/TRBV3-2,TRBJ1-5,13,CASSQDLNQPQHF,TGTGCCAGCAGCCAAGATCTTAATCAGCCCCAGCATTTT
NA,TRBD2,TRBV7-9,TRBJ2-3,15,CASSFRGGLEDTQYF,TGTGCCAGCAGTTTTCGGGGGGGCCTGGAAGATACGCAGTATTTT
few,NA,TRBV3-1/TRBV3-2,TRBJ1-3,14,CASKEGVTGNTIYF,TGTGCCAGCAAAGAGGGGGTGACTGGAAACACCATATATTTT
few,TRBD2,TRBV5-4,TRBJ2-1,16,CASSLGNSGSLNEQFF,TGTGCCAGCAGCTTGGGGAACAGCGGGAGCCTTAATGAGCAGTTCTTC
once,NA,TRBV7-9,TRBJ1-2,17,CASSLVHRADPNYGYTF,TGTGCCAGCAGCTTAGTTCACAGGGCGGACCCCAACTATGGCTACACCTTC
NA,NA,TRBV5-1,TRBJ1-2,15,CASSLAMTPNYGYTF,TGCGCCAGCAGCTTGGCCATGACCCCTAACTATGGCTACACCTTC
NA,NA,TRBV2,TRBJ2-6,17,CASSERGIPPGANVLTF,TGTGCCAGCAGTGAACGGGGGATCCCACCTGGGGCCAACGTCCTGACTTTC
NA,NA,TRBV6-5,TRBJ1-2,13,CASRGGPPYGYTF,TGTGCCAGCAGGGGGGGGCCGCCCTATGGCTACACCTTC